This entry lists 2 T cell receptor beta chains sequenced from one sample in a study of T cells after yellow fever vaccination. In TCRdb, the 5' RACE reads were re-called with MiXCR into one record per CDR3 protein. The table includes about 430,000 distinct CDR3 sequences, about 19% detected once. The source material was PBMCs, sampled before the yellow fever booster vaccination. These receptors originate from a man younger than 30 who received the YFV17D yellow fever vaccine.

The V call is TRBV9, the J call TRBJ1-1; D is unclear. V lost 0 bases, J lost 3 bases, and 12 bases lay in between. Germline V lookup: CDR1 SGDLS, CDR2 YYNGEE. The CDR3 contains 15 residues. The CDR3 sequence is CASSVATGGYTEAFF. The CDR3 nucleotides are TGTGCCAGCAGCGTAGCTACCGGTGGCTACACTGAAGCTTTCTTT.

V is TRBV9 and J is TRBJ2-5; TRBD1 agrees at 7 bases. Germline-derived CDR1 and CDR2 are SGDLS and YYNGEE. This CDR3 contains 14 residues. Trimming at V came to 4 bases and at J to 2 bases, leaving 5 bases not matched to a gene. The CDR3 nucleotides are TGTGCCAGCAGCCAAGACAGGGTTCAAGAGACCCAGTACTTC. Amino acid sequence: CASSQDRVQETQYF.